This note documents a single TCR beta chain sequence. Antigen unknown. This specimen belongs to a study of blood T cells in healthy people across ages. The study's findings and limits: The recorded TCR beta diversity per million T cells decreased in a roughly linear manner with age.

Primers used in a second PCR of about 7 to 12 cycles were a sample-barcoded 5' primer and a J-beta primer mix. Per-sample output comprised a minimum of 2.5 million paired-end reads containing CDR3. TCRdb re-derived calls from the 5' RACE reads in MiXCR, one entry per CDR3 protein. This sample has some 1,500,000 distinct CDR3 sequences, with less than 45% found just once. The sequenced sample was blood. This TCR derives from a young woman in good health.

The CDR3 spells CASSGRWGETQYF. CDR3 in DNA: TGTGCCAGCAGCGGACGTTGGGGAGAGACGCAGTATTTT. The V gene is TRBV9, the J gene TRBJ2-3, with D possibly being TRBD2 (5 bases). V lost 3 bases, J lost 9 bases, and 14 bases lay in between. CDR1 is SGDLS and CDR2 is YYNGEE in the germline V gene. The CDR3 loop spans 13 amino acids. Full variable domain (remainder filled in from reference TRBV9 and TRBJ2-3): DSGVTQTPKHLITATGQRVTLRCSPRSGDLSVYWYQQSLDQGLQFLIQYYNGEERAKGNILERFSAQQFPDLHSELNLSSLELGDSALYFCASSGRWGETQYFGPGTRLTVL.